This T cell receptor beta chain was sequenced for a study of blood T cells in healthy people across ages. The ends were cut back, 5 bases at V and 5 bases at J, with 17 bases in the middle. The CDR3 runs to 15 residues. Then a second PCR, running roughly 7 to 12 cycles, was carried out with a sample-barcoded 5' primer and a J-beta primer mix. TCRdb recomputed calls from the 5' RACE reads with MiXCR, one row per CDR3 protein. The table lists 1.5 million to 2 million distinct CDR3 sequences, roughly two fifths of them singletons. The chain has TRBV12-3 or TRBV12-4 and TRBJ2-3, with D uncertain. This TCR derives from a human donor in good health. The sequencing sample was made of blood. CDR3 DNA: TGTGCCAGCAGTAGGATGAGACTTAATCAAGATACGCAGTATTTT. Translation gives CASSRMRLNQDTQYF.